These 13 T cell receptor beta chains originate from one sample sequenced in a study of OX40 agonist ivuxolimab in advanced cancers. Sequenced by immunoSEQ multiplex PCR; TCRdb stores in-frame clones only, minus some. Among about 79,000 clones listed, 80% to 95% were seen once. The sequencing used CD4+ or CD8+ T cells sorted from blood, collected in a trial of the OX40 agonist ivuxolimab. The origin of the receptors is an adult with an advanced solid tumor such as melanoma, head and neck, liver or kidney cancer.

V gene TRBV6-1 combines with J gene TRBJ1-2, with D maybe TRBD1 (6 bases). There are 13 residues in the CDR3. Trimming removed 4 bases at V and 2 bases at J, with 8 bases between. From germline, CDR1 is MNHNS and CDR2 SASEGT. The CDR3 region has the DNA TGTGCCAGCAGTGTCGGGACAAACTATGGCTACACCTTC. Translation: CASSVGTNYGYTF.

This chain uses TRBV7-3 with TRBJ1-5, with D possibly being TRBD1 (5 bases). CDR1 is SGHTA and CDR2 is FQGTGA in the germline V gene. Trimming pared 5 bases from V and 4 bases from J, leaving 15 bases between. The CDR3 loop spans 15 amino acids. The CDR3 region is CASSQISGGNQPQHF. The DNA of the CDR3 is TGTGCCAGCAGCCAGATCTCCGGGGGAAATCAGCCCCAGCATTTT.

The V call is TRBV6-4, the J call TRBJ2-2; D may be TRBD2 (5 bases). The CDR3 totals 14 residues. Looked up from germline, CDR1 is MRHNA and CDR2 is SNTAGT. Trimming took off 4 bases at V and 5 bases at J, with 11 bases between the two ends. CDR3 protein: CASSVEGNTGELFF. DNA of the CDR3: TGTGCCAGCAGTGTAGAGGGAAATACCGGGGAGCTGTTTTTT.

The rearrangement links TRBV5-1 to TRBJ2-1; 9 bases agree with TRBD2. The V gene end was trimmed by 0 bases and the J gene end by 7 bases; junction bases not matched to a gene: 2. The CDR3 is made up of 14 amino acids. Germline lookup yields CDR1 SGHRS and CDR2 YFSETQ. As DNA, the CDR3 is TGCGCCAGCAGCTTGGGCGGGAGGGAAAATGAGCAGTTCTTC. It codes for CASSLGGRENEQFF.

The chain joins TRBV29-1 to TRBJ2-1; TRBD2 matches 11 bases. Germline V gene sequence: CDR1 SQVTM, CDR2 ANQGSEA. The CDR3 sequence is 18 residues long. V lost 4 bases to trimming and J lost 0 bases; unmatched junction nucleotides: 11. The DNA for the CDR3 is TGCAGCGTTGTCCGGCTAGCGGGAGGACCTAGCTCCTACAATGAGCAGTTCTTC. As protein: CSVVRLAGGPSSYNEQFF.

The chain recombines TRBV6-6 with TRBJ1-4; a possible D gene is TRBD1 (5 bases). CDR3 length equals 16 residues. V was clipped by 4 bases and J by 0 bases, with 12 bases between them. Germline lookup yields CDR1 MNHNY and CDR2 SVGAGI (reference sequence). CDR3 loop: CASSSPGQPTNEKLFF. Written as DNA, the CDR3 is TGTGCCAGCAGTTCCCCAGGACAACCAACTAATGAAAAACTGTTTTTT.

The chain has TRBV11-2 and TRBJ1-2, with 8 bases fitting TRBD1. V was pared by 1 base and J by 4 bases, with 5 bases of the junction left unmatched. CDR3 length: 15 residues. Germline assignment: CDR1 SGHAT and CDR2 FQNNGV. The CDR3 DNA reads as TGTGCCAGCAGCTTAGGACAGGGGCATAGCTATGGCTACACCTTC. Its protein product is CASSLGQGHSYGYTF.

The rearrangement uses TRBV6-6 and TRBJ2-7, with D possibly TRBD1 on 6 matching bases. This CDR3 region has 13 residues. Trimming shortened V by 6 bases and J by 5 bases, and 14 bases separated the two germline ends. From germline, CDR1 is MNHNY and CDR2 SVGAGI (reference sequence). The DNA of the CDR3 is TGTGCCAGCAGCTATCTGACAGGAAACGAGCAGTACTTC. Translation: CASSYLTGNEQYF.

The chain combines TRBV11-3 with TRBJ2-2; tentative D call: TRBD2 (6 bases). Germline V CDR1 and CDR2: SGHNT, YENEEA. The CDR3 runs to 16 residues. Trimming removed 1 base from V and 2 bases from J, with 11 bases in between. The CDR3 sequence: CASSLVGGENTGELFF. CDR3 DNA: TGTGCCAGCAGCTTAGTGGGGGGAGAAAACACCGGGGAGCTGTTTTTT.

The J gene is TRBJ2-5, the V gene TRBV11-2; possible D gene TRBD2, 6 bases. The germline V gene has CDR1 SGHAT and CDR2 FQNNGV. The CDR3 has 13 amino acids. V lost 3 bases and J 4 bases, leaving 9 bases between the germline ends. This CDR3 reads CASSLGEVETQYF. CDR3 nucleotides: TGTGCCAGCAGCTTGGGGGAGGTAGAGACCCAGTACTTC.

This chain connects TRBV28 to TRBJ1-5; TRBD1 is a possible D gene (5 bases). CDR1 is MDHEN, CDR2 SYDVKM, per germline. CDR3 length: 16 amino acids. For the CDR3, the DNA is TGTGCTACCAGTTTCAGTAGGGGCGATAGCAATCAGCCCCAGCATTTT. It is translated as CATSFSRGDSNQPQHF.

V gene TRBV6-5 combines with J gene TRBJ1-2, with D hard to call. Germline V lookup: CDR1 MNHEY, CDR2 SVGAGI. V lost 4 bases to trimming and J lost 3 bases, with 15 bases between them. This CDR3 comprises 15 residues. The CDR3 DNA reads as TGTGCCAGCAGTTTGACGTCCCCTCGATACTATGGCTACACCTTC. Its translation is CASSLTSPRYYGYTF.

Here the CDR3 DNA reads TGTGCCAGCAGCGTAGCCGGGAGGGCCGAGAATGAGCAGTTCTTC. This sequence encodes CASSVAGRAENEQFF. The rearrangement links TRBV9 to TRBJ2-1; 8 bases match TRBD2. Germline CDR1 reads SGDLS; CDR2 reads YYNGEE. The length of the CDR3 is 15 residues. V trimming: 0 bases; J trimming: 7 bases; junction bases outside the gene matches: 6. The variable domain in full, completed from reference TRBV9 and TRBJ2-1, reads DSGVTQTPKHLITATGQRVTLRCSPRSGDLSVYWYQQSLDQGLQFLIQYYNGEERAKGNILERFSAQQFPDLHSELNLSSLELGDSALYFCASSVAGRAENEQFFGPGTRLTVL.